This T cell receptor (beta chain) was observed in a study of cytomegalovirus exposure and HLA in healthy donors. Findings and caveats of the study: According to the study, around 160 TCR beta chains were cytomegalovirus-associated.

On this clone: Antigen unknown.

V lost 4 bases, J lost 4 bases, and 6 bases stayed unmatched. Germline V gene sequence: CDR1 MGHDK, CDR2 SYGVNS. This CDR3 has 14 amino acids. It was with 60 Vbeta and 13 Jbeta primers that the PCR ran. The protocol was immunoSEQ multiplex PCR, while the TCRdb copy is restricted to in-frame clones and leaves out a portion. The repertoire holds some 140,000 clones, with around 79% as singletons. The chain is built from TRBV25-1 and TRBJ1-2, with TRBD1 matching 7 bases. The sample consisted of PBMCs. The clonotype comes from a man in his forties in good health and CMV-seropositive. CDR3 amino acids: CASSASGQLYGYTF. As DNA, the CDR3 is TGTGCCAGCAGTGCCTCGGGACAGCTCTATGGCTACACCTTC.